A single sample is the source of the 8 T cell receptor beta chains below, sequenced in a study of Graves' ophthalmopathy and Graves' hyperthyroidism. TCR beta CDR3 regions were amplified from RNA transcripts. An opening RT-PCR round employed HTBI primers and preceded a second-round multiplex PCR. TCRdb reanalysed the multiplex PCR reads using MiXCR and keeps one entry per CDR3 protein. The sample has 400,000 or so distinct CDR3 sequences, 15% seen once. The specimen was peripheral blood. Every receptor here comes from a woman aged 18-29 years with stable Graves' hyperthyroidism.

This clonotype was detected ten times or more. The chain uses TRBV7-8 and TRBJ2-7, with 8 bases identical to TRBD1. Per the germline V gene, CDR1 is SGHVS and CDR2 is FQNEAQ. The V gene end was trimmed by 7 bases and the J gene end by 3 bases; junction bases not matched to a gene: 17. The CDR3 runs to 17 residues. The CDR3 bases are TGTGCCAGCATCTCTCAATCCCGGGACAGGTTTTTCTACGAGCAGTACTTC. Protein: CASISQSRDRFFYEQYF.

This clonotype was seen at least ten times. V and J are TRBV19 and TRBJ1-2; tentatively, D is TRBD1 (6 bases). This CDR3 is built from 15 residues. Germline-derived CDR1 and CDR2 are LNHDA and SQIVND (reference sequence). V shed 8 bases and J shed 0 bases, with 16 bases lying between them. The CDR3 nucleotides read TGTGCCAGTGGGACACCCGCCATTTCTAACTATGGCTACACCTTC. This gives the protein CASGTPAISNYGYTF.

This clonotype was picked up many times. The chain employs TRBV20-1 and TRBJ1-1; D is ambiguous. CDR3 length: 12 residues. Germline V gene lookup returns CDR1 DFQATT and CDR2 SNEGSKA (reference sequence). CDR3 DNA sequence: TGCAGCCCCAGAGCACAGTACACTGAAGCTTTCTTT. Translating it yields CSPRAQYTEAFF.

This clonotype occurred many times. V and J are TRBV25-1 and TRBJ1-5, with 8 bases lining up with TRBD1. V was pared by 3 bases and J by 7 bases, with 14 bases of the junction left unmatched. Germline lookup yields CDR1 MGHDK and CDR2 SYGVNS. This CDR3 region has 17 residues. The CDR3 region is CASSEHQGASVGQPQHF. CDR3 in DNA: TGTGCCAGCAGTGAGCATCAGGGGGCGTCAGTCGGCCAGCCCCAGCATTTT.

The chain joins TRBV6-1 to TRBJ2-5; D might be TRBD1 (6 bases). The CDR3 contains 14 residues. V lost 0 bases and J 9 bases, leaving 14 bases between the germline ends. The germline gives CDR1 MNHNS, CDR2 SASEGT. This CDR3 reads CASSEAGASRSQYF. The CDR3 DNA sequence: TGTGCCAGCAGTGAAGCGGGGGCCTCCAGGTCCCAGTACTTC.

This clonotype has ten or more counts. This sequence joins TRBV6-1 and TRBJ1-1; TRBD1 aligns across 7 bases. Trimming took 6 bases from V and 0 from J; bases not matched to a gene: 10. Per the germline V gene, CDR1 is MNHNS and CDR2 is SASEGT. This CDR3 has 16 residues. CDR3 sequence (DNA): TGTGCCAGCAGCTCAGGGACAGACCAGATGAACACTGAAGCTTTCTTT. Translating it yields CASSSGTDQMNTEAFF.

This clonotype was found many times. This rearrangement joins TRBV29-1 to TRBJ1-1, with unresolved D. The germline CDR1 and CDR2 sequences are SQVTM and ANQGSEA. The CDR3 extends over 15 amino acids. V shed 0 bases and J shed 0 bases, with 11 bases lying between them. CDR3 residues: CSVEDWAVMNTEAFF. The DNA of the CDR3 is TGCAGCGTTGAAGATTGGGCAGTTATGAACACTGAAGCTTTCTTT.

There are many counts of this clonotype. The rearrangement uses TRBV6-1 and TRBJ2-7; 11 bases align to TRBD1. The V gene end was trimmed by 6 bases and the J gene end by 2 bases; junction bases not matched to a gene: 3. CDR1 and CDR2 from the germline V gene are MNHNS and SASEGT. This CDR3 spans 14 amino acids. Here the CDR3 reads CASSGTGGAYEQYF. DNA of the CDR3: TGTGCCAGCAGCGGGACAGGGGGGGCCTACGAGCAGTACTTC.